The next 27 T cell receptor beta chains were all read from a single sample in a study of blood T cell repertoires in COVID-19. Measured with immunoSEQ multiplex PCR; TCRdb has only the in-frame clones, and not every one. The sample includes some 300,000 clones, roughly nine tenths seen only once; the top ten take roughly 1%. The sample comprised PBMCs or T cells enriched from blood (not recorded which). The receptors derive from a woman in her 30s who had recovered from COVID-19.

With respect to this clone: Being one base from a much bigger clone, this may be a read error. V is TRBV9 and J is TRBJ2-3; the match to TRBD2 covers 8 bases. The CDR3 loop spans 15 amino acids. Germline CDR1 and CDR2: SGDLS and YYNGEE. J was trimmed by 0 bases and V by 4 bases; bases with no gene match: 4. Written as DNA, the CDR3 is TGTGCCAGCAGCTCAAGACTAGCGAGCACAGATACGCAGTATTTT. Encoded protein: CASSSRLASTDTQYF. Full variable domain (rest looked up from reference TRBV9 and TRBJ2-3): DSGVTQTPKHLITATGQRVTLRCSPRSGDLSVYWYQQSLDQGLQFLIQYYNGEERAKGNILERFSAQQFPDLHSELNLSSLELGDSALYFCASSSRLASTDTQYFGPGTRLTVL.

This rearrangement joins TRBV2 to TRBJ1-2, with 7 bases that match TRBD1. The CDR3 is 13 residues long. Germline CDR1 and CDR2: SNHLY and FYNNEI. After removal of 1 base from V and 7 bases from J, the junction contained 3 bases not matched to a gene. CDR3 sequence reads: CASSEETGIGYTF. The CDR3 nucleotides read TGTGCCAGCAGTGAAGAGACAGGGATTGGCTACACCTTC.

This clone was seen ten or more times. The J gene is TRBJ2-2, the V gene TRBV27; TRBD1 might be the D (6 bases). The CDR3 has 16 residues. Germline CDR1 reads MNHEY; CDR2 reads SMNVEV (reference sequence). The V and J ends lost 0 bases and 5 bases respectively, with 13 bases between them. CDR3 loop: CASSLSGGRSTGELFF. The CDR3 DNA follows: TGTGCCAGCAGTTTATCTGGGGGCCGGTCTACCGGGGAGCTGTTTTTT.

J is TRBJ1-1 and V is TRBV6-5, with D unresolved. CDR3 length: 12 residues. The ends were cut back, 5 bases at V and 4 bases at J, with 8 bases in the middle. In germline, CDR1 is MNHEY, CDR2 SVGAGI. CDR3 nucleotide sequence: TGTGCCAGCAGTCCCCGTAGCACTGAAGCTTTCTTT. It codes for CASSPRSTEAFF.

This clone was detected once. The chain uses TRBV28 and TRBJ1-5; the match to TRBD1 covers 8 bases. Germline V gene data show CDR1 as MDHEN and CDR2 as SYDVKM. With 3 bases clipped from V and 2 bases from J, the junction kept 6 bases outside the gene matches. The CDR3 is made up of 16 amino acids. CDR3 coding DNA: TGTGCCAGCAGTTTCAACAGGGGGTTGGGCAATCAGCCCCAGCATTTT. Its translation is CASSFNRGLGNQPQHF.

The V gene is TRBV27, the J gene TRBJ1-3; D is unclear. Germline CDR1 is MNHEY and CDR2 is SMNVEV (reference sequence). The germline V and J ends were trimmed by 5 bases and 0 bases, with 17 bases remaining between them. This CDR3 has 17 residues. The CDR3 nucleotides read TGTGCCAGCAGTCCCGGGGTAGGCCCGAGCTCTGGAAACACCATATATTTT. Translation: CASSPGVGPSSGNTIYF.

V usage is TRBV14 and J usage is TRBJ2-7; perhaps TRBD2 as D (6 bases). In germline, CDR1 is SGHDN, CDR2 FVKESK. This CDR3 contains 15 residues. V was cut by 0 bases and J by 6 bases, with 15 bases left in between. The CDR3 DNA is TGTGCCAGCAGCCAAGACACCAGAAGGGGACTCGAGCAGTACTTC. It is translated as CASSQDTRRGLEQYF.

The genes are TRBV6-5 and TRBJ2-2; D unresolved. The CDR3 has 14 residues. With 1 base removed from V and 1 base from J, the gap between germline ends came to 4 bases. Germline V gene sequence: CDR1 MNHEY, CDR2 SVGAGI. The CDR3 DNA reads TGTGCCAGCAGTTACTTCCGGAACACCGGGGAGCTGTTTTTT. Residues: CASSYFRNTGELFF.

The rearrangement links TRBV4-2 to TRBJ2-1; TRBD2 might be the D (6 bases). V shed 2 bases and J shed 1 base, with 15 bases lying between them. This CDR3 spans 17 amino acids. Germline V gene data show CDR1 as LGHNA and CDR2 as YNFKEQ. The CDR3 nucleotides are TGTGCCAGCAGCCAATCCGCAAAAGCGGGTTCCTACAATGAGCAGTTCTTC. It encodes CASSQSAKAGSYNEQFF.

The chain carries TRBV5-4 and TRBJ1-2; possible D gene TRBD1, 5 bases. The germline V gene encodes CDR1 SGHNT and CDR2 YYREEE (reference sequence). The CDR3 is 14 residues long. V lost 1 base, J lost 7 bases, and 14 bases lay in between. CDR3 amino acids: CASSLSGWVGGYTF. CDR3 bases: TGTGCCAGCAGCTTGTCAGGGTGGGTTGGTGGCTACACCTTC.

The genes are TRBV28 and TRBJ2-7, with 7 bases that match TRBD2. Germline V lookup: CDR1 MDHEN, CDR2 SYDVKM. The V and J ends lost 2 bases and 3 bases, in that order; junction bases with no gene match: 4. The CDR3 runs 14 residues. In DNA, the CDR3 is TGTGCCAGCAGTTTACCAGCGGGGTTCTACGAGCAGTACTTC. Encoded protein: CASSLPAGFYEQYF.

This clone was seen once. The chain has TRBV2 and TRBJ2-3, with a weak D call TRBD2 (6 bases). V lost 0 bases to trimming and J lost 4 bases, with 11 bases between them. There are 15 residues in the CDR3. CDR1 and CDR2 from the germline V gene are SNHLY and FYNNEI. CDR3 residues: CASSEAGGAPDTQYF. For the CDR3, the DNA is TGTGCCAGCAGTGAAGCGGGCGGGGCCCCAGATACGCAGTATTTT.

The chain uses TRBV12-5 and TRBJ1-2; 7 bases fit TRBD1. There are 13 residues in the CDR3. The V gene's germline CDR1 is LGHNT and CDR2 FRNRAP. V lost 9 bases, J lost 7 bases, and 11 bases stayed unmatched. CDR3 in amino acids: CASSPGTGVGYTF. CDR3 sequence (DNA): TGTGCTAGCTCCCCAGGCACAGGGGTTGGCTACACCTTC.

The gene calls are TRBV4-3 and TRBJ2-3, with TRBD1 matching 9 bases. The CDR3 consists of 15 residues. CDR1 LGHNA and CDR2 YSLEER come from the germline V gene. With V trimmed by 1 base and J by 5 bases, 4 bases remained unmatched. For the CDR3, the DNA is TGCGCCAGCAGCCAAGCGGACAGGGGAGTAGATACGCAGTATTTT. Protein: CASSQADRGVDTQYF.

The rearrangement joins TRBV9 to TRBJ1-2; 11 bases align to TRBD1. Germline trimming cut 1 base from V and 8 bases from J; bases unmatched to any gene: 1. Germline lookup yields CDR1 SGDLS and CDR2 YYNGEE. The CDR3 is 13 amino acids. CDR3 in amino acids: CASSVWDRGGYTF. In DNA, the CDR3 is TGTGCCAGCAGCGTATGGGACAGGGGGGGCTACACCTTC.

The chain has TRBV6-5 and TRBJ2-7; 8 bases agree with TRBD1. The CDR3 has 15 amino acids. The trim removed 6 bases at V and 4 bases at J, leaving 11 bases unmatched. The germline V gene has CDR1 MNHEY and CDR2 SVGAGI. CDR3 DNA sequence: TGTGCCAGCAGCACGCCGGGACAGGACAAATACGAGCAGTACTTC. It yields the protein CASSTPGQDKYEQYF.

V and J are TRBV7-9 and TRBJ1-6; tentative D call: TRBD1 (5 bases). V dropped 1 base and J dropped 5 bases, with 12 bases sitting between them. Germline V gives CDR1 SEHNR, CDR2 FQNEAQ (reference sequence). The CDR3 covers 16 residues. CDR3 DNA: TGTGCCAGCAGCTTAGACCGGCTAGGGGATAATTCACCCCTCCACTTT. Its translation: CASSLDRLGDNSPLHF.

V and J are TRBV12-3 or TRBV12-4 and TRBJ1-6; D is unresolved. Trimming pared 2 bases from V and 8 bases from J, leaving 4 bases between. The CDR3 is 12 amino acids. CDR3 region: CASSLSYSPLHF. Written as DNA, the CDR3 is TGTGCCAGCAGTTTATCTTATTCACCCCTCCACTTT.

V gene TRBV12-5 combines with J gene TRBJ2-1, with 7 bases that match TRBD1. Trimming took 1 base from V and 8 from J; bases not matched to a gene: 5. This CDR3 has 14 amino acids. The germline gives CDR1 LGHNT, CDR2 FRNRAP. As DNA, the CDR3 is TGTGCTAGTGGTTTGGAACGAGGGGGCGATGAGCAGTTCTTC. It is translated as CASGLERGGDEQFF.

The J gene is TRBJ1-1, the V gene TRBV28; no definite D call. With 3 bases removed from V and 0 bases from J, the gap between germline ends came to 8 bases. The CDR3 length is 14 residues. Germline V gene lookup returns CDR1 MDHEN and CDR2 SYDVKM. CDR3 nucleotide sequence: TGTGCCAGCAGTTTCCGGTTCGTGAACACTGAAGCTTTCTTT. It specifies CASSFRFVNTEAFF. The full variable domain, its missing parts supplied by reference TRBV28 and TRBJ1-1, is DVKVTQSSRYLVKRTGEKVFLECVQDMDHENMFWYRQDPGLGLRLIYFSYDVKMKEKGDIPEGYSVSREKKERFSLILESASTNQTSMYLCASSFRFVNTEAFFGQGTRLTVV.

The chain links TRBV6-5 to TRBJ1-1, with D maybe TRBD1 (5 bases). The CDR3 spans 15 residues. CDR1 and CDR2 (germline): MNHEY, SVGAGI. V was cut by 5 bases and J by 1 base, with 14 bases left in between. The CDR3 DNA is TGTGCCAGCAGTATTTCCCTAGACAGGAACACTGAAGCTTTCTTT. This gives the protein CASSISLDRNTEAFF.

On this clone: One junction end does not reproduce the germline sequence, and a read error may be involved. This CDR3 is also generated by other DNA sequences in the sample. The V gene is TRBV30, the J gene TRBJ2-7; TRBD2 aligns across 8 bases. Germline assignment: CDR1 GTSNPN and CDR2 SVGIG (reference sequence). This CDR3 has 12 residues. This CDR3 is CAGRGASYEQYF. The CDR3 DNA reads TGTGCCGGGCGGGGGGCATCCTACGAGCAGTACTTT.

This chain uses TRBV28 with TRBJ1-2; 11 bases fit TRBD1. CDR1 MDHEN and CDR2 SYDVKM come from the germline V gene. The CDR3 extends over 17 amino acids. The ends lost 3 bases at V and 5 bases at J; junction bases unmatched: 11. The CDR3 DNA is TGTGCCAGCAGTTTTCGGACAGGGGGCCTTCTTGATTATGGCTACACCTTC. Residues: CASSFRTGGLLDYGYTF.

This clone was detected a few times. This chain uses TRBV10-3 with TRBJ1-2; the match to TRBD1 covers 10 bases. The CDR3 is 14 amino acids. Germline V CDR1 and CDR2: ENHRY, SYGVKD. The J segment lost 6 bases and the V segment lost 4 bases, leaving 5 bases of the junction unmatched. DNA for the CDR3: TGTGCCATCAGTGGCCGGGACAGGGGCAATGGCTACACCTTC. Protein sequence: CAISGRDRGNGYTF.

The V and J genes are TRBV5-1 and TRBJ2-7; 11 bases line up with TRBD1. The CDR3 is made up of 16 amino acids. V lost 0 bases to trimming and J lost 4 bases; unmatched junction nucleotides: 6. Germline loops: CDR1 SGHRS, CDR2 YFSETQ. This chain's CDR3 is CASSLGPGTGGYEQYF. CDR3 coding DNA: TGCGCCAGCAGCTTGGGTCCTGGGACAGGGGGATACGAGCAGTACTTC.

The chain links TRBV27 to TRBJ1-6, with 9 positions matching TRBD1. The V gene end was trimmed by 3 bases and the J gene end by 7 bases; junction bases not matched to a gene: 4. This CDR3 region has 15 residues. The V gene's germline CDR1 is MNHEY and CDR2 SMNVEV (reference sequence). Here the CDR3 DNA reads TGTGCCAGCAGTTTGGGGACAGGGCAGAATTCACCCCTCCACTTT. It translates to CASSLGTGQNSPLHF.

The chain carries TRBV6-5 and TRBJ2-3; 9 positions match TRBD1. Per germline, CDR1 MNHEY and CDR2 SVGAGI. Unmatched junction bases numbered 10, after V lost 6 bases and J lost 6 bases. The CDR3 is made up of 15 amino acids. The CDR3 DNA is TGTGCCAGCAGACCACAGGGGGCTGCGGGGGATACGCAGTATTTT. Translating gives CASRPQGAAGDTQYF.